This is a list of T cell receptor beta chains from one sample in a study of patients and donors after allogeneic stem cell transplantation. TCRdb analysed the RT-PCR reads with MiXCR anew, one entry per CDR3 protein. Counted here are 200,000 to 250,000 distinct CDR3 sequences, 12% to 15% occurring once; the ten biggest clones make up under 14%. Material for sequencing was blood, either unsorted or a sorted T cell fraction (not recorded which). These TCRs come from a human donor who was either an allogeneic HSCT recipient or a stem cell or donor lymphocyte infusion donor (not recorded which). It is not recorded whose cells these are; they may come from a transplant donor. Each CDR3 is given with its conserved first and last residue. The D gene is left open where the match is weak. Size values are once, few and many counts, or a class for expanded clones, and some rows have none.

v_call	d_call	j_call	clone_size	cdr3_nt	cdr3_aa
TRBV7-8	TRBD2	TRBJ2-3	-	TGTGCCAGCAGCTTAGGTACTAGCGGCCGCACAGATACGCAGTATTTT	CASSLGTSGRTDTQYF
TRBV20-1	-	TRBJ1-2	few	TGCAGTGCTAGAGATCATTGGGGGCCGGTTTATGGCTACACCTTC	CSARDHWGPVYGYTF
TRBV5-1	TRBD1	TRBJ1-1	-	TGCGCCAGCAGCCAAGGGGACAGGACTAACACTGAAGCTTTCTTT	CASSQGDRTNTEAFF
TRBV15	-	TRBJ2-5	few	TGTGCCACCAGCCTAGGGGGGCAGGGGCCCAAGACCCAGTACTTC	CATSLGGQGPKTQYF
TRBV6-5	-	TRBJ1-2	many	TGTGCCAGCAGTTCAATCGGGATGCTCGGTGGCTACACCTTC	CASSSIGMLGGYTF
TRBV6-5	-	TRBJ2-6	many	TGTGCCAGCAGTTATAGTATAGGGTCTGGGGCCAACGTCCTGACTTTC	CASSYSIGSGANVLTF
TRBV12-3/TRBV12-4	TRBD2	TRBJ2-1	many	TGTGCCAGCAGTGGTTTGTTACGTAGCGGGGGGTCGAAGTACAATGAGCAGTTCTTC	CASSGLLRSGGSKYNEQFF
TRBV18	-	TRBJ2-5	-	TGTGCCAGCTCACCATACTCTCAGGGATACCAAGAGACCCAGTACTTC	CASSPYSQGYQETQYF
TRBV5-5	-	TRBJ1-1	few	TGTGCCAGCAGCTGGAGGCAAGTAACTGAAGCTTTCTTT	CASSWRQVTEAFF
TRBV5-6	TRBD1	TRBJ2-2	-	TGTGCCAGCAGCCTCGGACAGGGGGCCAGGGACACCGGGGAGCTGTTTTTT	CASSLGQGARDTGELFF
TRBV19	-	TRBJ1-5	-	TGTGCCAGTAGTATAATGGAAGGGGACAATCAGCCCCAGCATTTT	CASSIMEGDNQPQHF
TRBV12-3/TRBV12-4	-	TRBJ1-1	many	TGTGCCAGCAGTTTTAAGGTGGGAGCGGCTAGAAACACTGAAGCTTTCTTT	CASSFKVGAARNTEAFF
TRBV5-6	-	TRBJ1-4	-	TGTGCCAGCAGCCCGACGGACCCCCAGGTTGAAAAACTGTTTTTT	CASSPTDPQVEKLFF
TRBV9	TRBD2	TRBJ2-1	-	TGTGCCAGCACCCGGACTAGCGGTGCCCATGAGCAGTTCTTC	CASTRTSGAHEQFF
TRBV20-1	-	TRBJ2-1	few	TGCAGTGCTAGGGACGCCAGGGGGGACTCCTACAATGAGCAGTTCTTC	CSARDARGDSYNEQFF
TRBV5-1	-	TRBJ2-3	few	TGCGCCAGCTCGGGACTCCTTCCAGATACGCAGTATTTT	CASSGLLPDTQYF
TRBV2	TRBD2	TRBJ2-5	-	TGTGCCAGCAGTGTTACGACTAGCGCGGAGACCCAGTACTTC	CASSVTTSAETQYF
TRBV20-1	TRBD1	TRBJ1-1	many	TGCAGTGCTCATACAGGGGGCTTACAGAACACTGAAGCTTTCTTT	CSAHTGGLQNTEAFF
TRBV20-1	-	TRBJ1-3	few	TGCAGTGCTAGCCGAGGAAACACCATATATTTT	CSASRGNTIYF
TRBV10-3	-	TRBJ2-2	-	TGTGCCACAACAAATCAGGCGGAAACCGGGGAGCTGTTTTTT	CATTNQAETGELFF
TRBV19	TRBD2	TRBJ2-1	-	TGTGCCAGTAAGGGGACTAGCGGGAGTGATGAGCAGTTCTTC	CASKGTSGSDEQFF
TRBV7-8	-	TRBJ2-5	-	TGTGCCAGCAGCTTATCGGGGGCCCTACAAGAGACCCAGTACTTC	CASSLSGALQETQYF
TRBV5-1	TRBD1	TRBJ1-5	-	TGCGCCAGCAGGATATCGACAGGGGTCGGCAATCAGCCCCAGCATTTT	CASRISTGVGNQPQHF
TRBV20-1	-	TRBJ1-4	few	TGCAGTGCTAGGGAGGGAAGGAAACTGTTTTTT	CSAREGRKLFF
TRBV1	-	TRBJ2-5	few	TGCACCAGCAGCCAAGATGCAAGTTGGGGAAAACAAGAGACCCAGTACTTC	CTSSQDASWGKQETQYF
TRBV20-1	-	TRBJ2-1	few	TGCAGTGGCGGCGTGGCGTTCAAGGTATACAATGAGCAGTTCTTC	CSGGVAFKVYNEQFF
TRBV12-3/TRBV12-4	-	TRBJ1-1	medium-sized	TGTGCCAGCAGTTTAAGAACTCCCAACACTGAAGCTTTCTTT	CASSLRTPNTEAFF
TRBV2	-	TRBJ2-1	-	TGTGCCAGCAGTGACGGTCGGCAGGGGTACAATGAGCAGTTCTTC	CASSDGRQGYNEQFF
TRBV5-1	TRBD1	TRBJ2-7	many	TGCGCCAGCAGCCTATCCGGGACAGGGTCCTCCTACGAGCAGTACTTC	CASSLSGTGSSYEQYF
TRBV9	TRBD2	TRBJ2-7	few	TGTGCCAGCAGCAATCTAGCGGGGGGGCCTAACGAGCAGTACTTC	CASSNLAGGPNEQYF
TRBV6-1	TRBD2	TRBJ2-3	few	TGTGCCAGCAGCGCGACTAGCGGAATGGGAGATACGCAGTATTTT	CASSATSGMGDTQYF
TRBV29-1	-	TRBJ2-7	many	TGCAGCGTTAGTGAGCGGAACTACGAGCAGTACTTC	CSVSERNYEQYF
TRBV20-1	-	TRBJ1-2	-	TGCAGTGCAATGGGGGGGGATGGCTACACCTTC	CSAMGGDGYTF
TRBV29-1	-	TRBJ1-1	few	TGCAGCGTTGTGGTGGTGCGCCAGGGCGTGAACACTGAAGCTTTCTTT	CSVVVVRQGVNTEAFF
TRBV7-2	-	TRBJ1-1	few	TGTGCCAGCAGTGGAGGGTGGGGCACTGAAGCTTTCTTT	CASSGGWGTEAFF
TRBV11-3	TRBD1	TRBJ2-7	-	TGTGCCAGCAGCTTACGACAGGGGCCCTACGAGCAGTACTTC	CASSLRQGPYEQYF
TRBV20-1	-	TRBJ1-2	-	TGCAGTGCTAGGGGGCAGCCTAGGGACTATGGCTACACCTTC	CSARGQPRDYGYTF
TRBV11-2	-	TRBJ2-3	-	TGTGCCAGCAGTTCGGGACGGTTCGGGCAGGGTTATCGTACAGATACGCAGTATTTT	CASSSGRFGQGYRTDTQYF
TRBV4-2	-	TRBJ2-7	few	TGTGCCAGCAGCCACGGACTGATCAGCTACGAGCAGTACTTC	CASSHGLISYEQYF
TRBV25-1	-	TRBJ2-3	many	TGTGCCAGCAGTGAAGGCGGGACTGGCACAGATACGCAGTATTTT	CASSEGGTGTDTQYF
TRBV6-4	-	TRBJ2-2	-	TGTGCCAGCAGTCTAAGGACAGCGAACACCGGGGAGCTGTTTTTT	CASSLRTANTGELFF
TRBV5-1	TRBD1	TRBJ2-2	-	TGCGCCAGCAGCTCGGACAGGTTCACCGGGGAGCTGTTTTTT	CASSSDRFTGELFF
TRBV5-1	TRBD1	TRBJ2-1	many	TGCGCCAGCGTTAGGGACAGCTCTTACAATGAGCAGTTCTTC	CASVRDSSYNEQFF
TRBV15	-	TRBJ1-5	-	TGTGCCACCAGCTGGGGAGTGGACAGAATCAATCAGCCCCAGCGTTTT	CATSWGVDRINQPQRF
TRBV29-1	-	TRBJ1-2	many	TGCAGCGTTTTGGAGGGCGGTAACTATGGCTACACCTTC	CSVLEGGNYGYTF
TRBV5-5	TRBD2	TRBJ2-1	-	TGTGCCAGCAGCTCCGGGACTAGCGGCCGGTACAATGAGCAGTTCTTC	CASSSGTSGRYNEQFF
TRBV3-1	-	TRBJ2-7	few	TGTGCCAGCAGCCCCCTCAGCTCCTACGAGCAGTACTTC	CASSPLSSYEQYF
TRBV4-2	TRBD1	TRBJ1-2	few	TGTGCCAGCAGCCAAGATGGGCTAACAGGGGGTTTTGGGTATGGCTACACCTTC	CASSQDGLTGGFGYGYTF
TRBV6-2/TRBV6-3	-	TRBJ2-5	few	TGTGCCAGCAGTTACCCGGCCGGAGCAAGGGAGACCCAGTACTTC	CASSYPAGARETQYF
TRBV6-1	-	TRBJ1-5	few	TGTGCCAGCAGTGATGGTTTTCATCAGCCCCAGCATTTT	CASSDGFHQPQHF
TRBV5-1	-	TRBJ1-6	few	TGCGCCAGCAGCTCCCTCGCAGGACCGCCCTATAATTCACCCCTCCACTTT	CASSSLAGPPYNSPLHF
TRBV7-2	TRBD2	TRBJ2-3	many	TGTGCCAGCAGCTTAGATGCTAGCGGGGGGGCGAGGGATACGCAGTATTTT	CASSLDASGGARDTQYF